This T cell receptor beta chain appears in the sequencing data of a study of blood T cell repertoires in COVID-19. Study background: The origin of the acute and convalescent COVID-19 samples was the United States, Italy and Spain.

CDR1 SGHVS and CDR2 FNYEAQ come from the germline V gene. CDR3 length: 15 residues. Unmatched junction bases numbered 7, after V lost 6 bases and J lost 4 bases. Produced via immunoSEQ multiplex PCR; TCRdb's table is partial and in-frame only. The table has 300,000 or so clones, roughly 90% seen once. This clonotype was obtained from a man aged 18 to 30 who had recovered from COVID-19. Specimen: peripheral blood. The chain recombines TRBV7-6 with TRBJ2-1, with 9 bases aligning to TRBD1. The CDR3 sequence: CASRPGTGSYNEQFF. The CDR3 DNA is TGTGCCAGCAGACCCGGGACAGGGTCGTACAATGAGCAGTTCTTC. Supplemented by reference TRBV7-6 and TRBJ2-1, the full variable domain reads GAGVSQSPRYKVTKRGQDVALRCDPISGHVSLYWYRQALGQGPEFLTYFNYEAQQDKSGLPNDRFSAERPEGSISTLTIQRTEQRDSAMYRCASRPGTGSYNEQFFGPGTRLTVL.